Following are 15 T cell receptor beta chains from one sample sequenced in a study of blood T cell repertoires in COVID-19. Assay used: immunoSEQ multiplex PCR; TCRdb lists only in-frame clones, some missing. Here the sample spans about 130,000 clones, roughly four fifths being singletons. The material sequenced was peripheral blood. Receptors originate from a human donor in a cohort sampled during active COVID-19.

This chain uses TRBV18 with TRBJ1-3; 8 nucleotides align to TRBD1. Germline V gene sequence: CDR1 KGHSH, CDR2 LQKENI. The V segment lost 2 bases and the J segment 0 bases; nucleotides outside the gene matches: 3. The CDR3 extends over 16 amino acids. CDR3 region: CASSPATGGSGNTIYF. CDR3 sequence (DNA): TGTGCCAGCTCACCAGCTACAGGGGGCTCTGGAAACACCATATATTTT.

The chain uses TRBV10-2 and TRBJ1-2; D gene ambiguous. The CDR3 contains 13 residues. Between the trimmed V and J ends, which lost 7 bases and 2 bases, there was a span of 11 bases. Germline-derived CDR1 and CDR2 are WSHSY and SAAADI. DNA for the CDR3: TGCGCCAGCACCGGGGAGATGAACTATGGCTACACCTTC. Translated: CASTGEMNYGYTF.

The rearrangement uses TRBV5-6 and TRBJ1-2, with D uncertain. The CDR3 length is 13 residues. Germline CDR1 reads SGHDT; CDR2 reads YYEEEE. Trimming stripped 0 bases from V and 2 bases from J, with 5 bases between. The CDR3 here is CASSLGGNYGYTF. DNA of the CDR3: TGTGCCAGCAGCTTGGGAGGAAACTATGGCTACACCTTC. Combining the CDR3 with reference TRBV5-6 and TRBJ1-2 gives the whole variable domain DAGVTQSPTHLIKTRGQQVTLRCSPKSGHDTVSWYQQALGQGPQFIFQYYEEEERQRGNFPDRFSGHQFPNYSSELNVNALLLGDSALYLCASSLGGNYGYTFGSGTRLTVV.

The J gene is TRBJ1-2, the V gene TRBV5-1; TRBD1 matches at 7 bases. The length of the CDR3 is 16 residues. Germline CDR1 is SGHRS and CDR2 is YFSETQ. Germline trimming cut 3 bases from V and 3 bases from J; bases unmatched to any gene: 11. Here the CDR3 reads CASSSGDSLKHYGYTF. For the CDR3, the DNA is TGCGCCAGCAGCTCCGGGGACAGCCTAAAGCACTATGGCTACACCTTC.

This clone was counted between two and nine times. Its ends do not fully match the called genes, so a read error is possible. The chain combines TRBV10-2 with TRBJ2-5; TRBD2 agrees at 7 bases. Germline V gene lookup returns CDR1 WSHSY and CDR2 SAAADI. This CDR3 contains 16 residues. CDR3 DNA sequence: TGCGCCAGCTGTCCCGTGGGGGGGGGAAGTCAAGGGACCCAGTACTTC. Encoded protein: CASCPVGGGSQGTQYF.

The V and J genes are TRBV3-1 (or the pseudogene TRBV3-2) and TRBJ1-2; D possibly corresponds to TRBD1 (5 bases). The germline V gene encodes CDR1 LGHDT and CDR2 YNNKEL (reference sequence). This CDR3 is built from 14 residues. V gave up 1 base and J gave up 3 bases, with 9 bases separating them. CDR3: CASSQVGQDYGYTF. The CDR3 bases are TGTGCCAGCAGCCAAGTAGGACAAGACTATGGCTACACCTTC.

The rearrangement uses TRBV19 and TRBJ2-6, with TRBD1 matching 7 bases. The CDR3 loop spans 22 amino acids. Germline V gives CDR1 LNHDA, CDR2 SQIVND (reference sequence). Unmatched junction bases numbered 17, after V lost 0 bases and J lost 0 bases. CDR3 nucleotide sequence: TGTGCCAGTAGTATAGACCCGAGGCAAACAGGGGATCTCCACTCTGGGGCCAACGTCCTGACTTTC. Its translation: CASSIDPRQTGDLHSGANVLTF.

This chain's CDR3 is CASSSDRGLEQYF. The CDR3 DNA is TGTGCCAGCAGCTCAGACAGGGGGCTTGAGCAGTACTTC. J is TRBJ2-7 and V is TRBV7-2, with 10 bases identical to TRBD1. Trimming took 4 bases from V and 7 from J; bases not matched to a gene: 4. Germline lookup yields CDR1 SGHTA and CDR2 FQGNSA. The CDR3 contains 13 residues. Filled out from reference TRBV7-2 and TRBJ2-7, the complete variable domain reads GAGVSQSPSNKVTEKGKDVELRCDPISGHTALYWYRQSLGQGLEFLIYFQGNSAPDKSGLPSDRFSAERTGGSVSTLTIQRTQQEDSAVYLCASSSDRGLEQYFGPGTRLTVT.

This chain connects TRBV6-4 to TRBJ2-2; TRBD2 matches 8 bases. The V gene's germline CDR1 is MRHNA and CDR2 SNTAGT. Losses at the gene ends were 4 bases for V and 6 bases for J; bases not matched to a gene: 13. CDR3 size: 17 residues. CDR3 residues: CASSVAAGPGGAGELFF. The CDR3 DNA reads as TGTGCCAGCAGTGTCGCTGCCGGACCGGGGGGGGCCGGGGAGCTGTTTTTT.

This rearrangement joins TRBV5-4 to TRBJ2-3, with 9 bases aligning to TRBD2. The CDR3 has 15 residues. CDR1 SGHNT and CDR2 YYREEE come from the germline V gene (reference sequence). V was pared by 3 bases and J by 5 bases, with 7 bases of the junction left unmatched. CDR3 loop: CASSSAGGRVDTQYF. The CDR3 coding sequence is TGTGCCAGCAGCTCGGCGGGGGGGCGTGTAGATACGCAGTATTTT.

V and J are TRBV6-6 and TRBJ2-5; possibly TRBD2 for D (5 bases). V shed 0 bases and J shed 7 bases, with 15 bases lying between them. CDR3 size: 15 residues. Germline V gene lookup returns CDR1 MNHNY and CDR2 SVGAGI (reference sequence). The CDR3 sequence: CASSYSLVEAGTQYF. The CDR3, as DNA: TGTGCCAGCAGTTACTCCCTAGTGGAGGCAGGGACCCAGTACTTC.

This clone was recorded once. CDR3 nucleotide sequence: TGTGCCAGCAGCCCAGGAGGGGGGGGCAGTGGTGAAAAACTGTTTTTT. Translation gives CASSPGGGGSGEKLFF. V usage is TRBV9 and J usage is TRBJ1-4, with a tentative D call TRBD1 (6 bases). V lost 4 bases, J lost 7 bases, and 20 bases lay in between. The CDR3 runs 16 residues. CDR1 SGDLS and CDR2 YYNGEE come from the germline V gene.

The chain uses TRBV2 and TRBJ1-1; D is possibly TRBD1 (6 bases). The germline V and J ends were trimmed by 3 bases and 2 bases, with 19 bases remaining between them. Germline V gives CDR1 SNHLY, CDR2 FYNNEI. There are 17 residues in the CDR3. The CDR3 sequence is CASSEYGTSTLNTEAFF. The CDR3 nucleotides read TGTGCCAGCAGTGAGTACGGGACATCAACTTTAAACACTGAAGCTTTCTTT.

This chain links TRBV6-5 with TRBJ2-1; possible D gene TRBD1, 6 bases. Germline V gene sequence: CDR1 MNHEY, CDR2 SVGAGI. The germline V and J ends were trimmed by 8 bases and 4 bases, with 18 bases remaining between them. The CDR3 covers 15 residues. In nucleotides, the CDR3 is TGTGCCAGCCGGGGAATAGGACAGTTATACAATGAGCAGTTCTTC. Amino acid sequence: CASRGIGQLYNEQFF.

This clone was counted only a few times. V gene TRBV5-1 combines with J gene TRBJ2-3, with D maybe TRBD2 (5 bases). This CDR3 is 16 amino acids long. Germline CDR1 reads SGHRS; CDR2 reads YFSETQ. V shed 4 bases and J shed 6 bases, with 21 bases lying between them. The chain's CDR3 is CASSRRERSVMDTQYF. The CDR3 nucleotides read TGCGCCAGCAGCCGCCGTGAGCGGAGTGTTATGGATACGCAGTATTTT.